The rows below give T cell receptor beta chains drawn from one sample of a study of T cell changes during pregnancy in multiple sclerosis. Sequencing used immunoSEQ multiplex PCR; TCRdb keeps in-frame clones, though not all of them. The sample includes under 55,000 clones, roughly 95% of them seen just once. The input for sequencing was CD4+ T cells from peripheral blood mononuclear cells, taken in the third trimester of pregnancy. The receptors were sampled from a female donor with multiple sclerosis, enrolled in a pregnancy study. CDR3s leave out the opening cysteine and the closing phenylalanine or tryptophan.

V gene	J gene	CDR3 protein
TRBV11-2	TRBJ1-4	ASQRGGSEKLF
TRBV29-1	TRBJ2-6	SVTGDSGANVLT
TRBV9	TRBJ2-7	ASSVDRNAYEQY
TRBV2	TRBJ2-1	ASRFSGSLNREQF
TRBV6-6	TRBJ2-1	ASSGTSGGGGYGF
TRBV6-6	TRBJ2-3	ASSVAGGRDTQY
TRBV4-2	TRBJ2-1	ASSQEYRDHEQF
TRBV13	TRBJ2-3	ATHRWRGGLTDTQY
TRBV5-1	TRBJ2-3	ASSIQGQASTDTQY
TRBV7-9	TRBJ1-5	ASSLPGNQPQH
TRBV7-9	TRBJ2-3	ASSIKRAGASRDTQY
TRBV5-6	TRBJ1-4	ASSLTGQGGEKLF
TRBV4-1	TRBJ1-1	ASSQDRGHYEAF
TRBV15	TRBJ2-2	ATSREVVSTGELF